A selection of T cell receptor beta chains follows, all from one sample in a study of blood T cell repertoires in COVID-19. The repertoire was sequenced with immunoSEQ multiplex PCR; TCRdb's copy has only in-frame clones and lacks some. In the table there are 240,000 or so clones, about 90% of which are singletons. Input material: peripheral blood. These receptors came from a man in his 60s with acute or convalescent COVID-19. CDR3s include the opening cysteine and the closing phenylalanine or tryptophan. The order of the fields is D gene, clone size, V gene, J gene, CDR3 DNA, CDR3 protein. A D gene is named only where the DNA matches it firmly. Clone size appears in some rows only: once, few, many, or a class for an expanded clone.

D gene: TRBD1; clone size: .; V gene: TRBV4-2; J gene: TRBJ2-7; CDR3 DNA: TGTGCCAGCAGCCATCCTACAGGGGACGAGCAGTACTTC; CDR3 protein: CASSHPTGDEQYF
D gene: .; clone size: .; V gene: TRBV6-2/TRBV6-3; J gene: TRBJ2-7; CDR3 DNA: TGTGCCAGCAGTTACCGGGTGGCCTACGAGCAGTACTTC; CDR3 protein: CASSYRVAYEQYF
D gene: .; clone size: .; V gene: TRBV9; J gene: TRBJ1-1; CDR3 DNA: TGTGCCAGCAGCGAGGTGACACCGGGGGGAAACACTGAAGCTTTCTTT; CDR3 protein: CASSEVTPGGNTEAFF
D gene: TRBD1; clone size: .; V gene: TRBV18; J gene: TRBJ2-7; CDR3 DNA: TGTGCCAGCTCCCCTACAGGGGAAAAGCAGTACTTC; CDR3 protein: CASSPTGEKQYF
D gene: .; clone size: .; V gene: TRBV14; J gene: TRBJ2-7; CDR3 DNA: TGTGCCAGCAGCCAAAGTGGCGGGGCCGTGGATGAGCAGTACTTC; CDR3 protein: CASSQSGGAVDEQYF
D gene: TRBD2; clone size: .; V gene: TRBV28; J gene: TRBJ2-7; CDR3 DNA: TGTGCCAGCAGTGTCCCGAGACTAGCGGGAGGAGCGTACGAGCAGTACTTC; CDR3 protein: CASSVPRLAGGAYEQYF
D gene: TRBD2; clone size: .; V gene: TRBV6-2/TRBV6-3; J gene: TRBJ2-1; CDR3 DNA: TGTGCCAGCAGTTTTAGCGGGAGCGCCTACAATGAGCAGTTCTTC; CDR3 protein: CASSFSGSAYNEQFF
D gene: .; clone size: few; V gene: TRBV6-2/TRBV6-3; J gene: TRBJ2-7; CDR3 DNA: TGTGCCAGCAGTCCCTCAGGTTCGCTATCCTACGAGCAGTACTTC; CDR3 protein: CASSPSGSLSYEQYF
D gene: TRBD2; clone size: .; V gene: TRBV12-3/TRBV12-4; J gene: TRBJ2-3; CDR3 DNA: TGTGCCAGCAGCTTAGTTACTAGCGAAACGCAGTATTTT; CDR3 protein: CASSLVTSETQYF
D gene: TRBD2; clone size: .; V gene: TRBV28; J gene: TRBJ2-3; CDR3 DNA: TGTGCCAGCAGTCCTCCTCAGTTAGCGGGAGCTGATACGCAGTATTTT; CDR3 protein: CASSPPQLAGADTQYF
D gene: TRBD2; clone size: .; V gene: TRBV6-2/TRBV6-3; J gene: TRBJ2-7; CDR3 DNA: TGTGCCAGCAGTCAAGGGACTAGCTCCTACGAGCAGTACTTC; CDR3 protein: CASSQGTSSYEQYF
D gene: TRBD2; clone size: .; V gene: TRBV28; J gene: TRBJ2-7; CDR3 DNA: TGTGCCAGCAGTTTATTTATCTCGAGTGCGGGAGGGCCCGACGAGCAGTACTTC; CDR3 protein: CASSLFISSAGGPDEQYF
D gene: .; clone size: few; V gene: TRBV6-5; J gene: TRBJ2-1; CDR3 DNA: TGTGCCAGCACTCTCTTGGGCAGGGAAAGGAATGAGCAGTTCTTC; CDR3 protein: CASTLLGRERNEQFF
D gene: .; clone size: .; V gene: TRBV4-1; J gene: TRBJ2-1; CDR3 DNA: TGCGCCAGCAGCCAAGAGTACAGGGAGAGCTCCTACAATGAGCAGTTCTTC; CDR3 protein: CASSQEYRESSYNEQFF
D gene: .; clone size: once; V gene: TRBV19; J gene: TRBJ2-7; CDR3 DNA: TGTGCCAGTAGAATGACACCCGGGACATCCTACGAGCAGTACTTC; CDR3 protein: CASRMTPGTSYEQYF
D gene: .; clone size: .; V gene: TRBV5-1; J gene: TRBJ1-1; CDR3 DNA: TGCGCCAGCAGCTCTGACGCAGGCAGTGCCACTGAAGCTTTCTTT; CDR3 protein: CASSSDAGSATEAFF
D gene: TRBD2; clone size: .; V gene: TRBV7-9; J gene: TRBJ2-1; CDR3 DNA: TGTGCCAGCAGCTCTAATAGCGGGAGTAGCTCCTACAATGAGCAGTTCTTC; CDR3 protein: CASSSNSGSSSYNEQFF
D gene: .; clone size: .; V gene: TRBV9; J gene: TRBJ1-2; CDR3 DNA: TGTGCCAGCAGCATTCCAGGTTATGGCTACACCTTC; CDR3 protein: CASSIPGYGYTF
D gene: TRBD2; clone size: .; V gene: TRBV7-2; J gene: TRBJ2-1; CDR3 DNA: TGTGCCAGCAGCTTACTGGCTAGCGGGAGTAATGAGCAGTTCTTC; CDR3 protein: CASSLLASGSNEQFF
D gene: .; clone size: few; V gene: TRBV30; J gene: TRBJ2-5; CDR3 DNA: TGTGCCTGGACGAGCCCCCGGTCACGAGACCAGTACTTC; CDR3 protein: CAWTSPRSRDQYF
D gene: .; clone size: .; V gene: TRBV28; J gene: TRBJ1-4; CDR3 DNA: TGTGCCAGCAGGCGAAGGAGTGGCGAAAAACTGTTTTTT; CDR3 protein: CASRRRSGEKLFF
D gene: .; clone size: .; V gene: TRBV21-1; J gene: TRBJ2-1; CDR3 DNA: TGTGCCAGCAGCAAAGCGACTAGCGGGAGACGTGAGCAGTTCTTC; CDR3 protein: CASSKATSGRREQFF
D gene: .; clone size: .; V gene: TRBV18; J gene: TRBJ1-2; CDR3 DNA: TGTGCCAGCTCACCCAGAGACGGGGGCTACACCTTC; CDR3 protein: CASSPRDGGYTF
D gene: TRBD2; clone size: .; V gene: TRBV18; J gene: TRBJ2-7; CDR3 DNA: TGTGCCAGCTCTAACGGTGCGGGAGATTTATACGAGCAGTACTTC; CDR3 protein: CASSNGAGDLYEQYF
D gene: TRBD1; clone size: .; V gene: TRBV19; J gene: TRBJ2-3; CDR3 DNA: TGTGCCAGTCGACAGGGGAAGTCAGATACGCAGTATTTT; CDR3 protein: CASRQGKSDTQYF
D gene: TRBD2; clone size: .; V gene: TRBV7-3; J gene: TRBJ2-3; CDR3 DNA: TGTGCCAGCAGCTTACTGGCGGGAGGGACAGATACGCAGTATTTT; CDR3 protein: CASSLLAGGTDTQYF
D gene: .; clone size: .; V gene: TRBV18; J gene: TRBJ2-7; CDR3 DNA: TGTGCCAGCCACCCGGGGAGGGGGGGCTACGAGCAGTACTTC; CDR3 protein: CASHPGRGGYEQYF
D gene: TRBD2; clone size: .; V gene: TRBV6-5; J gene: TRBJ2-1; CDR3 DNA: TGTGCCAGCAAGAGCGGGAGCCCATTCTACAATGAGCAGTTCTTC; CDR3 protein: CASKSGSPFYNEQFF
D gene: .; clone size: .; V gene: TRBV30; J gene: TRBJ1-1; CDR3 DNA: TGTGCCTGGAGTTTACACCAGAACACTGAAGCTTTCTTT; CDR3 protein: CAWSLHQNTEAFF
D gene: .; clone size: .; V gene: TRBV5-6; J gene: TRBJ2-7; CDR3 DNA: TGTGCCAGCTTCCTACAGGGTTCCTACGAGCAGTACTTC; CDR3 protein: CASFLQGSYEQYF
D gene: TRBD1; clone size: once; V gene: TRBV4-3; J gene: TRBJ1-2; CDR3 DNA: TGCGCCAGCAGCCAAGGGGCAGGGGGCGCTCGTGGTGGCTACACCTTC; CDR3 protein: CASSQGAGGARGGYTF
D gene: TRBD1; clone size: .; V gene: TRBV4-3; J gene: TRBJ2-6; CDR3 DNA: TGCGCCAGCAGCCACGATCCCGGGACAGGGAAGGCCAACGTCCTGACTTTC; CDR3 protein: CASSHDPGTGKANVLTF
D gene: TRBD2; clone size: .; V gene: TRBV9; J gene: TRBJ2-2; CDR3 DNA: TGTGCCAGCACGCTACTAGCGGGAGGAAGCACCGGGGAGCTGTTTTTT; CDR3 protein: CASTLLAGGSTGELFF
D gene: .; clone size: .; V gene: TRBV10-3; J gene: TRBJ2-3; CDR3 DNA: TGTGCCATCAGTGAAATGGGGCGCGGAGTGAGCACAGATACGCAGTATTTT; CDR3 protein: CAISEMGRGVSTDTQYF
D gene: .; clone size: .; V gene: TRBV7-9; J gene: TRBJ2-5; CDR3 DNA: TGTGCCAGCAGCTTAAATGGAGGGGAGACCCAGTACTTC; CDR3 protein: CASSLNGGETQYF
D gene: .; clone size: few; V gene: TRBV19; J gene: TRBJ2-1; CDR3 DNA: TGTGCCAGTAGAATGTCGGGGGGCGGCTATGAGCAGTTCTTC; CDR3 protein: CASRMSGGGYEQFF
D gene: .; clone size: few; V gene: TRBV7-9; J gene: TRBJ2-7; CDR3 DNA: TGTGCCAGCAGCTTATGGTCTCGTTTAGAGGGAAACGAGCAGTACTTC; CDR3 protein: CASSLWSRLEGNEQYF
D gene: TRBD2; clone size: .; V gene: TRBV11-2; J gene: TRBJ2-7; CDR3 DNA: TGTGCCAGCAGCTTGAGGACTAGCAGTCCTTACGAGCAGTACTTC; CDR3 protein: CASSLRTSSPYEQYF
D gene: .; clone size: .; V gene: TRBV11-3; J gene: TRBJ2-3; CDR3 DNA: TGTGCCAGCAGCTTAGAAGGTGACATTAGCACAGATACGCAGTATTTT; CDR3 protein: CASSLEGDISTDTQYF
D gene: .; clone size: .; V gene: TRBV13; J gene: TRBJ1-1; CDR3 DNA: TGTGCCAGCAGACGTACAGGGACGAACACTGAAGCTTTCTTT; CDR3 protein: CASRRTGTNTEAFF
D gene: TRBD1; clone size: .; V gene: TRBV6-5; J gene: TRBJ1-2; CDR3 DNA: TGTGCCAGCAGGGGACAGGGGTATGCCCTCTATGGCTACACCTTC; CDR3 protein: CASRGQGYALYGYTF
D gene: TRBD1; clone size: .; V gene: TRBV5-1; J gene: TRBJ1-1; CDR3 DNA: TGCGCCAGTACTCTACAGGGGGCGACCACTGAAGCTTTCTTT; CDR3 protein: CASTLQGATTEAFF
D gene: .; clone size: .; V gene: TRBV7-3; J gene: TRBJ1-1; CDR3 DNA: TGTGCCAGCAGCGTAAACCGGGACACTGAAGCTTTCTTT; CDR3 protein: CASSVNRDTEAFF
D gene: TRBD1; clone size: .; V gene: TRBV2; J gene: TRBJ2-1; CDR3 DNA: TGTGCCAGCAAAATCTCCGGGACAGCCTACAATGAGCAGTTCTTC; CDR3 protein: CASKISGTAYNEQFF
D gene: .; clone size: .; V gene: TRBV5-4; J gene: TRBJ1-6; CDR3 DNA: TGTGCCAGCAGCCCGGAGGGAGATTCACCCCTCCACTTT; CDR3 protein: CASSPEGDSPLHF
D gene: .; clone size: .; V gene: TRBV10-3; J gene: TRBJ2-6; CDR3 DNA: TGTGCCACCCGGACAGACTCTGGGGCCAACGTCCTGACTTTC; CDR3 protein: CATRTDSGANVLTF
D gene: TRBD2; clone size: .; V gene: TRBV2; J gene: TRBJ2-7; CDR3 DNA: TGTGCCAGCAGTAGGGAGGGACTTGGGTACGAGCAGTACTTC; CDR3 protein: CASSREGLGYEQYF
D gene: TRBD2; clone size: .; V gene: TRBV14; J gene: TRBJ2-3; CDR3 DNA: TGTGCCAGCAGCCAAGGACTAGCCGAGTATTTT; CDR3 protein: CASSQGLAEYF
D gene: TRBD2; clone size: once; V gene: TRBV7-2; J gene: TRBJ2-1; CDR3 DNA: TGTGCCAGCAGCACCCGTCTAGCTCCACGGGGGGGTGAGCAGTTCTTC; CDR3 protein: CASSTRLAPRGGEQFF
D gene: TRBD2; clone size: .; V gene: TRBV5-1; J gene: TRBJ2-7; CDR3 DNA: TGCGCCAGCAGTACTAGCGCCGGGGCCTACGAGCAGTACTTC; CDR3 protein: CASSTSAGAYEQYF
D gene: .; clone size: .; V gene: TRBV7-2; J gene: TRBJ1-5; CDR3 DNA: TGTGCCAGCAGCTTTTCGAGGCAGACCAATCAGCCCCAGCATTTT; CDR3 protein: CASSFSRQTNQPQHF
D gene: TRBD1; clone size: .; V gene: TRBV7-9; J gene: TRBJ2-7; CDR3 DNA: TGTGCCAGCAGCTTAGAGCGCAGGGGGCTTAACGAGCAGTACTTC; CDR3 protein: CASSLERRGLNEQYF
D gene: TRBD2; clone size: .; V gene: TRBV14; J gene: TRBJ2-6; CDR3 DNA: TGTGCCAGCAGCCAATTACTAGCGGGGGGCTCTGGGGCCAACGTCCTGACTTTC; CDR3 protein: CASSQLLAGGSGANVLTF
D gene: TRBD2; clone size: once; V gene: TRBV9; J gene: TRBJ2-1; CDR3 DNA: TGTGCCAGCAGCAAGGGACTAGCGGGAGGAGGGGAGCAGTTCTTC; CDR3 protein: CASSKGLAGGGEQFF
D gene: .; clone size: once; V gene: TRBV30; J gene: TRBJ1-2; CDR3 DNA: TGTGCCTCCCGAGGGCGGTCTAACTATGGCTACACCTTC; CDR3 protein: CASRGRSNYGYTF